Following are 19 T cell receptor beta chains from one sample sequenced in a study of blood T cell repertoires in COVID-19. The repertoire was sequenced with immunoSEQ multiplex PCR; TCRdb's copy has only in-frame clones and lacks some. Among 200,000 to 250,000 clones listed, around 89% were seen once. Material: PBMCs or T cells enriched from blood (not recorded which). The origin of the receptors is a woman aged 25 to 39 who had recovered from COVID-19.

This chain connects TRBV3-1 (or the pseudogene TRBV3-2) to TRBJ2-1; 7 nucleotides line up with TRBD2. The CDR3 is made up of 13 amino acids. Per the germline V gene, CDR1 is LGHDT and CDR2 is YNNKEL (reference sequence). J gave up 14 bases and V 0 bases, and 7 bases lay outside the gene matches. The DNA of the CDR3 is TGTGCCAGCAGCCAAGACCGCCGACTAGCAAAGTTCTTC. Protein product: CASSQDRRLAKFF.

Only one count was recorded for this clone. The rearrangement uses TRBV3-1 (or the pseudogene TRBV3-2) and TRBJ1-1; possible D gene TRBD1, 5 bases. Germline V gene sequence: CDR1 LGHDT, CDR2 YNNKEL (reference sequence). V was cut by 7 bases and J by 1 base, with 10 bases left in between. The CDR3 runs to 13 residues. The chain's CDR3 is CASTLTGNTEAFF. The CDR3 nucleotides read TGTGCCAGCACCCTAACAGGGAACACTGAAGCTTTCTTT.

The genes are TRBV7-2 and TRBJ2-1; TRBD1 might be the D (6 bases). This CDR3 is 17 amino acids long. With 2 bases removed from V and 8 bases from J, the gap between germline ends came to 22 bases. Germline assignment: CDR1 SGHTA and CDR2 FQGNSA. The CDR3 DNA sequence: TGTGCCAGCAGCTTACTCCCCCGACAGGTTCTAGGGGATGAGCAGTTCTTC. As protein: CASSLLPRQVLGDEQFF.

The gene calls are TRBV14 and TRBJ2-7; D remains ambiguous. The CDR3 has 15 amino acids. With 5 bases removed from V and 5 bases from J, the gap between germline ends came to 19 bases. The germline V gene encodes CDR1 SGHDN and CDR2 FVKESK. As DNA, the CDR3 is TGTGCCAGCAGCTTTAGTAGAGGCCTACGGGACGAGCAGTACTTC. It codes for CASSFSRGLRDEQYF.

CDR3 coding DNA: TGTGCCAGCTCACCATCGGGACAGGGTAGTACCGGGGAGCTGTTTTTT. Amino acids: CASSPSGQGSTGELFF. The chain recombines TRBV18 with TRBJ2-2; TRBD1 agrees at 9 bases. Unmatched junction bases numbered 6, after V lost 2 bases and J lost 5 bases. The CDR3 has 16 residues. Germline values: CDR1 KGHSH, CDR2 LQKENI.

This chain connects TRBV7-2 to TRBJ1-2, with TRBD1 identical over 12 bases. The CDR3 has 16 residues. Trimming removed 1 base from V and 4 bases from J; junction bases left unmatched: 4. The germline CDR1 and CDR2 sequences are SGHTA and FQGNSA. The CDR3 region has the DNA TGTGCCAGCAGCTTAGGGGACAGGGGGCTTACCTATGGCTACACCTTC. It translates to CASSLGDRGLTYGYTF.

The CDR3 region is CAITEAPTYEQYF. DNA for the CDR3: TGTGCCATCACAGAGGCGCCAACCTACGAGCAGTACTTC. The J gene is TRBJ2-7, the V gene TRBV10-3; no definite D call. The V gene lost 7 bases and the J gene lost 2 bases, with 12 bases spanning the gap. Germline assignment: CDR1 ENHRY and CDR2 SYGVKD. The CDR3 runs 13 residues.

This rearrangement joins TRBV19 to TRBJ1-3; the match to TRBD1 covers 9 bases. This CDR3 contains 14 residues. CDR1 is LNHDA, CDR2 SQIVND, per germline (reference sequence). Trimming cost V 8 bases and J 3 bases; bases outside gene matches: 5. CDR3 DNA sequence: TGTGCCAGTGAACAGGGGGCGCATGGAAACACCATATATTTT. This translates into CASEQGAHGNTIYF.

The chain has TRBV27 and TRBJ1-5; D call uncertain. Germline V gene sequence: CDR1 MNHEY, CDR2 SMNVEV (reference sequence). The CDR3 contains 18 residues. V shed 0 bases and J shed 4 bases, with 19 bases lying between them. This CDR3 reads CASSLSWSTTLGNQPQHF. For the CDR3, the DNA is TGTGCCAGCAGTTTATCTTGGTCCACTACTCTAGGAAATCAGCCCCAGCATTTT.

The V call is TRBV6-1, the J call TRBJ2-3; TRBD1 aligns across 8 bases. With 2 bases clipped from V and 3 bases from J, the junction kept 4 bases outside the gene matches. The CDR3 is 15 amino acids. CDR1 is MNHNS, CDR2 SASEGT, per germline. CDR3 sequence: CASSEYQGATDTQYF. CDR3 sequence (DNA): TGTGCCAGCAGTGAATACCAGGGGGCGACAGATACGCAGTATTTT.

V and J are TRBV20-1 and TRBJ1-3; D perhaps matches TRBD1 (6 bases). V was shortened by 6 bases and J by 5 bases, with 8 bases between the two germline ends. The CDR3 is 11 amino acids. Germline loops: CDR1 DFQATT, CDR2 SNEGSKA (reference sequence). The CDR3: CSARGRNTIYF. The CDR3 bases are TGCAGTGCAAGGGGGAGAAACACCATATATTTT.

The chain uses TRBV7-3 and TRBJ1-1; D perhaps matches TRBD1 (6 bases). Germline V gives CDR1 SGHTA, CDR2 FQGTGA. This CDR3 is built from 14 residues. Trimming removed 5 bases from V and 4 bases from J, with 14 bases in between. CDR3 DNA: TGTGCCAGCAGCCCCGAGGGGGGGCGCACTGAAGCTTTCTTT. Its translation is CASSPEGGRTEAFF.

The chain carries TRBV3-1 (or the pseudogene TRBV3-2) and TRBJ2-7, with 9 bases that match TRBD2. CDR1 LGHDT and CDR2 YNNKEL come from the germline V gene (reference sequence). The V segment lost 4 bases and the J segment 3 bases; nucleotides outside the gene matches: 19. CDR3 size: 19 residues. CDR3 amino acids: CASSPTQGGLTSGCYEQYF. The DNA of the CDR3 is TGTGCCAGCAGCCCCACTCAGGGGGGATTGACTAGCGGTTGCTACGAGCAGTACTTC.

The gene calls are TRBV18 and TRBJ2-3, with D perhaps TRBD2 (6 bases). V was shortened by 0 bases and J by 2 bases, with 15 bases between the two germline ends. The CDR3 has 17 amino acids. Germline V gene sequence: CDR1 KGHSH, CDR2 LQKENI. Written as DNA, the CDR3 is TGTGCCAGCTCACCACCTTTGAAGCGGGTTTCCACAGATACGCAGTATTTT. Protein sequence: CASSPPLKRVSTDTQYF. The full variable domain, completed using reference TRBV18 and TRBJ2-3, is NAGVMQNPRHLVRRRGQEARLRCSPMKGHSHVYWYRQLPEEGLKFMVYLQKENIIDESGMPKERFSAEFPKEGPSILRIQQVVRGDSAAYFCASSPPLKRVSTDTQYFGPGTRLTVL.

J is TRBJ2-3 and V is TRBV3-1 (or the pseudogene TRBV3-2), with D tentatively TRBD2 (5 bases). This CDR3 is 16 amino acids long. Germline CDR1 and CDR2: LGHDT and YNNKEL (reference sequence). The V end lost 0 bases, the J end lost 8 bases, and 18 bases lay between the germline ends. CDR3 protein: CASSQDESPELGTQYF. CDR3 in DNA: TGTGCCAGCAGCCAAGATGAATCCCCCGAACTAGGTACGCAGTATTTT.

The chain is built from TRBV28 and TRBJ1-4; TRBD1 might be the D (5 bases). The CDR3 length is 15 residues. CDR1 MDHEN and CDR2 SYDVKM come from the germline V gene. The V gene lost 3 bases and the J gene lost 0 bases, with 8 bases spanning the gap. In DNA form, the CDR3 reads TGTGCCAGCAGTTTTAGACAGACAACTAATGAAAAACTGTTTTTT. Translation: CASSFRQTTNEKLFF.

The chain combines TRBV28 with TRBJ2-6; D perhaps matches TRBD1 (6 bases). V dropped 5 bases and J dropped 0 bases, with 11 bases sitting between them. From germline, CDR1 is MDHEN and CDR2 SYDVKM. The CDR3 runs to 16 residues. The CDR3 loop reads CASSPGQLSGANVLTF. CDR3 in DNA: TGTGCCAGCAGTCCGGGACAACTCTCTGGGGCCAACGTCCTGACTTTC.

The chain combines TRBV19 with TRBJ2-7; 10 positions agree with TRBD1. This CDR3 has 15 residues. Germline V gene data show CDR1 as LNHDA and CDR2 as SQIVND (reference sequence). V was pared by 5 bases and J by 5 bases, with 9 bases of the junction left unmatched. CDR3 loop: CASSHHRDRGHEQYF. As DNA, the CDR3 is TGTGCCAGTAGTCACCACCGGGACAGGGGCCACGAGCAGTACTTC. Complete variable domain (other parts from reference TRBV19 and TRBJ2-7): DGGITQSPKYLFRKEGQNVTLSCEQNLNHDAMYWYRQDPGQGLRLIYYSQIVNDFQKGDIAEGYSVSREKKESFPLTVTSAQKNPTAFYLCASSHHRDRGHEQYFGPGTRLTVT.

The J gene is TRBJ2-2, the V gene TRBV6-5; D is undetermined. Deletions cut 6 bases from V and 4 bases from J, with 9 bases between. Germline V lookup: CDR1 MNHEY, CDR2 SVGAGI. The CDR3 extends over 13 amino acids. The CDR3 nucleotides are TGTGCCAGCAGCCCCTGGCTCACCGGGGAGCTGTTTTTT. This gives the protein CASSPWLTGELFF.